This T cell receptor beta chain came from a study of shared clonotypes between healthy human individuals. Study details: Researchers drew samples from two women and a few men aged 18 to 49. Study-level results: Sharing across four donors was seen in roughly 5% of naive CD4 clonotypes. There were few donors, and this limited the genetic and exposure-history diversity represented.

Germline CDR1 is MGHRA and CDR2 is YSYEKL. The trim removed 3 bases at V and 10 bases at J, leaving 14 bases unmatched. There are 16 residues in the CDR3. Here immunoSEQ multiplex PCR was the method, and the copy in TCRdb shows in-frame clones only, minus some. Of under 350,000 clones listed, around 87% are singletons. With respect to this clone: Its matching antigen is unknown.

The authors combined CD45RO+ cells with CCR7-negative CD45RA+ TemRA cells as CD8 memory. The receptor was derived from a man younger than 30 in good health. This sequence joins TRBV4-1 and TRBJ1-5; 8 bases fit TRBD1. Sequencing used memory CD8+ T cells sorted from blood. As to subset: CD45RO+ cells pooled with CCR7-negative TemRA cells. CDR3 DNA sequence: TGCGCCAGCAGCCAGGACAGGGACTACGGAATTAGTCCCCAGCATTTT. Encoded protein: CASSQDRDYGISPQHF.